The sequence of this T cell receptor beta chain was determined in a study of molecular identifiers for immune sequencing clone quantification. This clonotype was seen repeatedly, ten times or more. Each CDR3 protein is one row after TCRdb ran MiXCR on the PCR reads. The sample shows about 640,000 distinct CDR3 sequences, around 20% of them seen only once. V lost 3 bases and J lost 3, with 16 bases in between. This CDR3 comprises 15 residues. Germline CDR1 is SGHDT and CDR2 is YYEEEE. The V and J genes are TRBV5-6 and TRBJ2-7; a weak D match, TRBD2 (5 bases). The sample was naive CD8+ T cells from blood, with Jurkat cell RNA spiked in. The subset here: FACS-sorted CD8+CD4-CCR7+CD45RA+ naive T cells. The TCR comes from a human donor in good health. Some libraries in this study had Jurkat cell RNA spiked in. The CDR3 reads CASSSNQLVRYEQYF. For the CDR3, the DNA is TGTGCCAGCAGCTCGAATCAACTAGTTCGCTACGAGCAGTACTTC.